This is a list of T cell receptor beta chains from one sample in a study of response to subunit inactivated influenza vaccine. TCRdb reprocessed the RT-PCR reads via MiXCR and lists one record per CDR3 protein. The sample includes fewer than 650,000 distinct CDR3 sequences, 10% to 15% seen only once; the top ten take around 12%. This specimen consisted of PBMCs from blood, obtained roughly 46 days after vaccination. Every receptor here comes from a man between 45 and 60 years old who received an inactivated influenza vaccine. Both conserved end residues are part of each CDR3. A D gene is named only where the DNA matches it firmly. Not every row has a clone size; where given, it reads once, few, many or a size class.

NA	TRBV9	TRBJ2-7	NA	15	CASSVQASSSYEQYF	TGTGCCAGCAGCGTTCAGGCTAGCAGTTCCTACGAGCAGTACTTC
TRBD1	TRBV12-3/TRBV12-4	TRBJ1-2	NA	18	CASSLEGLNRGLNYGYTF	TGTGCCAGCAGTTTAGAGGGTTTAAACAGGGGACTGAACTATGGCTACACCTTC
NA	TRBV9	TRBJ2-2	NA	13	CASSVALTGELFF	TGTGCCAGCAGCGTGGCCCTCACCGGGGAGCTGTTTTTT
TRBD1	TRBV12-3/TRBV12-4	TRBJ1-5	NA	14	CASRSTGGDQPQHF	TGTGCCAGCCGATCTACAGGGGGGGATCAGCCCCAGCATTTT
TRBD2	TRBV7-2	TRBJ2-1	few	15	CASSPDPGTTNEQFF	TGTGCCAGCAGCCCCGACCCCGGGACTACCAATGAGCAGTTCTTC
NA	TRBV20-1	TRBJ2-5	NA	14	CSAGGLGARETQYF	TGCAGTGCTGGGGGGTTGGGGGCCAGGGAGACCCAGTACTTC
TRBD2	TRBV2	TRBJ2-3	NA	14	CASSDWLAENTQYF	TGTGCCAGCAGTGATTGGCTAGCGGAAAATACGCAGTATTTT
NA	TRBV6-5	TRBJ2-7	many	14	CASSYRTGSYEQYF	TGTGCCAGCAGTTACCGAACAGGGTCCTACGAGCAGTACTTC
TRBD1	TRBV3-1	TRBJ2-4	NA	16	CASSQGTGLAKNIQYF	TGTGCCAGCAGCCAGGGGACAGGGTTAGCCAAAAACATTCAGTACTTC
TRBD1	TRBV20-1	TRBJ2-2	NA	16	CSARPYRGPHTGELFF	TGCAGTGCTAGACCCTACAGGGGGCCACACACCGGGGAGCTGTTTTTT